What follows are 31 T cell receptor beta chains derived from one specimen sequenced in a study of beta chain features in type 1 diabetes. Overall study findings and caveats: People with Type 1 diabetes carried modestly yet significantly shorter TCRB CDR3s in all four CD4+ subsets.

All of the isolated RNA was reverse transcribed, so expressed TCRB transcripts were sequenced. The table came from immunoSEQ multiplex PCR; TCRdb's copy has only in-frame clones and leaves some out. The repertoire holds about 280,000 clones, with over 14% as singletons. No antigen has been assigned to these receptors. Sequenced input: naive CD4+ T cells from blood. The receptor source for this set is a man in his late teens or twenties with type 1 diabetes.

The rearrangement links TRBV4-3 to TRBJ2-1, with 11 bases aligning to TRBD2. Germline-derived CDR1 and CDR2 are LGHNA and YSLEER. V lost 0 bases to trimming and J lost 9 bases; unmatched junction nucleotides: 13. This CDR3 spans 18 amino acids. The chain's CDR3 is CASSQDFSGGDLRFEQFF. DNA for the CDR3: TGCGCCAGCAGCCAAGACTTTAGCGGGGGGGATCTTCGGTTTGAGCAGTTCTTC.

This clone was counted between two and nine times. This rearrangement joins TRBV14 to TRBJ2-7, with TRBD1 identical over 10 bases. Germline CDR1 and CDR2: SGHDN and FVKESK. The CDR3 is 15 residues long. Trimming removed 4 bases from V and 6 bases from J; junction bases left unmatched: 9. The CDR3 spells CASSLSRTGGGEQYF. The CDR3 DNA follows: TGTGCCAGCAGCCTTTCCAGGACAGGGGGAGGCGAGCAGTACTTC.

The V call is TRBV11-2, the J call TRBJ2-3, with TRBD2 as a possible D gene (6 bases). The ends were cut back, 4 bases at V and 0 bases at J, with 11 bases in the middle. The CDR3 is 15 residues long. Germline loops: CDR1 SGHAT, CDR2 FQNNGV. The chain's CDR3 is CASSSWGVSTDTQYF. The CDR3 nucleotides read TGTGCCAGCAGCTCTTGGGGGGTCAGCACAGATACGCAGTATTTT. The full variable domain, rest sourced from reference TRBV11-2 and TRBJ2-3, is EAGVAQSPRYKIIEKRQSVAFWCNPISGHATLYWYQQILGQGPKLLIQFQNNGVVDDSQLPKDRFSAERLKGVDSTLKIQPAKLEDSAVYLCASSSWGVSTDTQYFGPGTRLTVL.

This sequence joins TRBV30 and TRBJ2-5; TRBD1 matches at 7 bases. V lost 1 base and J lost 4; bases outside the gene matches: 6. Per germline, CDR1 GTSNPN and CDR2 SVGIG (reference sequence). The CDR3 spans 14 residues. CDR3 DNA: TGTGCCTGGAGTGAAGGGACAGTTAGAGAGACCCAGTACTTC. The encoded protein is CAWSEGTVRETQYF. The full variable domain, in which reference TRBV30 and TRBJ2-5 provide the parts outside the CDR3, is SQTIHQWPATLVQPVGSPLSLECTVEGTSNPNLYWYRQAAGRGLQLLFYSVGIGQISSEVPQNLSASRPQDRQFILSSKKLLLSDSGFYLCAWSEGTVRETQYFGPGTRLLVL.

The chain is built from TRBV7-2 and TRBJ2-5; 9 bases are shared with TRBD1. V trimming: 0 bases; J trimming: 7 bases; junction bases outside the gene matches: 9. Germline V lookup: CDR1 SGHTA, CDR2 FQGNSA. The CDR3 contains 16 residues. CDR3 in amino acids: CASSLAGQGTGSTQYF. The CDR3 DNA is TGTGCCAGCAGCTTAGCGGGACAGGGCACGGGGTCGACCCAGTACTTC.

This clone was seen a few times. The chain recombines TRBV7-8 with TRBJ2-3; a weak D match, TRBD1 (5 bases). The germline V and J ends were trimmed by 5 bases and 7 bases, with 25 bases remaining between them. Germline V CDR1 and CDR2: SGHVS, FQNEAQ. The length of the CDR3 is 17 residues. CDR3 bases: TGTGCCAGCAGCGCCAATCCCGGTAGGGGCCTTAAAAATACGCAGTATTTT. It specifies CASSANPGRGLKNTQYF.

This clone was detected only a few times. The rearrangement joins TRBV7-9 to TRBJ2-5; TRBD2 matches at 10 bases. V was pared by 3 bases and J by 5 bases, with 6 bases of the junction left unmatched. This CDR3 is 15 amino acids long. Germline CDR1 SEHNR, CDR2 FQNEAQ (reference sequence). The CDR3 nucleotides are TGTGCCAGCAGCTTGGATAGCGGGGGGACTGAGACCCAGTACTTC. Protein: CASSLDSGGTETQYF.

This chain uses TRBV7-9 with TRBJ1-5; D unclear. The CDR3 runs 15 residues. The germline gives CDR1 SEHNR, CDR2 FQNEAQ (reference sequence). Trimming shortened V by 3 bases and J by 9 bases, and 18 bases separated the two germline ends. CDR3 loop: CASSLGSGPPGPQHF. The CDR3 DNA sequence: TGTGCCAGCAGCTTGGGCTCAGGTCCGCCCGGGCCCCAGCATTTT.

The rearrangement links TRBV6-5 to TRBJ2-7; D call uncertain. V was cut by 5 bases and J by 2 bases, with 13 bases left in between. The CDR3 contains 14 residues. The germline V gene encodes CDR1 MNHEY and CDR2 SVGAGI. In DNA, the CDR3 is TGTGCCAGCAGTCCGCTGACTGGTCCCTACGAGCAGTACTTC. It codes for CASSPLTGPYEQYF.

The genes are TRBV6-5 and TRBJ2-7; 7 nucleotides align to TRBD2. V shed 8 bases, J shed 4 bases, and the junction held 8 bases outside the gene matches. CDR3 length equals 13 residues. Germline-derived CDR1 and CDR2 are MNHEY and SVGAGI. The DNA for the CDR3 is TGTGCCAGCCGAAATTACGGGGGGTACGAGCAGTACTTC. Protein product: CASRNYGGYEQYF.

CDR3 DNA sequence: TGCGCCAGCAGCCAAGCCCCCTTTAGCACAGATACGCAGTATTTT. Residues: CASSQAPFSTDTQYF. The chain joins TRBV4-3 to TRBJ2-3; no firm D call. Germline CDR1 is LGHNA and CDR2 is YSLEER. The CDR3 is 15 residues long. The V end was cut by 1 base, the J end by 0 bases, with 8 bases between.

The chain has TRBV7-2 and TRBJ2-3; 8 bases line up with TRBD2. With 1 base clipped from V and 6 bases from J, the junction kept 6 bases outside the gene matches. This CDR3 comprises 15 residues. Germline assignment: CDR1 SGHTA and CDR2 FQGNSA. Written as DNA, the CDR3 is TGTGCCAGCAGCTTAGAGGCGGGGGGAGCTGATACGCAGTATTTT. It yields the protein CASSLEAGGADTQYF. Based on the CDR3 plus reference TRBV7-2 and TRBJ2-3, the full variable domain is GAGVSQSPSNKVTEKGKDVELRCDPISGHTALYWYRQSLGQGLEFLIYFQGNSAPDKSGLPSDRFSAERTGGSVSTLTIQRTQQEDSAVYLCASSLEAGGADTQYFGPGTRLTVL.

The sample holds a few counts of this clone. The V gene is TRBV13, the J gene TRBJ2-7, with TRBD2 matching over 10 bases. The CDR3 spans 16 residues. CDR1 is PRHDT, CDR2 FYEKMQ, per germline (reference sequence). Trimming removed 6 bases from V and 4 bases from J; junction bases left unmatched: 12. The CDR3 nucleotides are TGTGCCAGCAGTCGCTTAGTGTCTAGCGGGAGTTACGAGCAGTACTTC. Translated, it gives CASSRLVSSGSYEQYF.

V and J are TRBV7-9 and TRBJ2-7; D may be TRBD1 (6 bases). The ends were cut back, 5 bases at V and 2 bases at J, with 19 bases in the middle. Germline values: CDR1 SEHNR, CDR2 FQNEAQ (reference sequence). The CDR3 contains 16 residues. The CDR3 nucleotides are TGTGCCAGCAGCGGGTACACAGGGAATCTCACCTACGAGCAGTACTTC. Protein product: CASSGYTGNLTYEQYF.

J is TRBJ2-1 and V is TRBV28; a weak D match, TRBD2 (7 bases). The V end lost 8 bases, the J end lost 2 bases, and 13 bases lay between the germline ends. CDR1 and CDR2 from the germline V gene are MDHEN and SYDVKM. The CDR3 is 14 amino acids. This chain's CDR3 is CASYRGAAYNEQFF. The CDR3 nucleotides read TGTGCCAGCTACCGGGGGGCCGCCTACAATGAGCAGTTCTTC.

The chain couples TRBV18 to TRBJ2-7, with D tentatively TRBD2 (6 bases). With 0 bases removed from V and 2 bases from J, the gap between germline ends came to 11 bases. Germline V lookup: CDR1 KGHSH, CDR2 LQKENI. The CDR3 is 15 amino acids. In DNA, the CDR3 is TGTGCCAGCTCACCACCGGCTAGCGAGGCCTACGAGCAGTACTTC. Amino acid sequence: CASSPPASEAYEQYF.

This clone was seen a few times. This chain links TRBV23-1 with TRBJ2-7; 11 bases map to TRBD2. TRBV23-1 is labeled an ORF, and its function is uncertain. Unmatched junction bases numbered 13, after V lost 7 bases and J lost 5 bases. The CDR3 consists of 16 residues. The CDR3: CASNRTTSGTLDEQYF. As DNA, the CDR3 is TGCGCCAGCAACAGGACGACTAGCGGGACCCTCGACGAGCAGTACTTC.

The CDR3 region has the DNA TGTGCCAGCAGCTCCTCCTATCACGAGCAGTACTTC. This encodes CASSSSYHEQYF. This chain uses TRBV7-2 with TRBJ2-7; D remains ambiguous. The CDR3 has 12 amino acids. CDR1 is SGHTA and CDR2 is FQGNSA in the germline V gene. V was pared by 4 bases and J by 5 bases, with 9 bases between.

This clone was observed a handful of times. The rearrangement links TRBV15 to TRBJ2-1; 9 bases map to TRBD2. V lost 5 bases to trimming and J lost 8 bases; unmatched junction nucleotides: 10. Germline CDR1 is LNHNV and CDR2 is YYDKDF (reference sequence). The CDR3 runs to 15 residues. CDR3 sequence: CATSQSGRFRHEQFF. The CDR3 nucleotides are TGTGCCACCAGCCAGAGCGGGAGGTTTCGTCATGAGCAGTTCTTC.

This CDR3 reads CASSYASGHYEQYF. Here the CDR3 DNA reads TGTGCCAGCAGTTACGCAAGTGGACACTACGAGCAGTACTTC. V gene TRBV6-5 combines with J gene TRBJ2-7; a possible D gene is TRBD1 (5 bases). The germline CDR1 and CDR2 sequences are MNHEY and SVGAGI. There are 14 residues in the CDR3. Trimming stripped 2 bases from V and 3 bases from J, with 11 bases between.

This clone came up a few times. The chain joins TRBV15 to TRBJ2-5, with a tentative D call TRBD1 (6 bases). Per germline, CDR1 LNHNV and CDR2 YYDKDF (reference sequence). The CDR3 loop spans 13 amino acids. V lost 4 bases to trimming and J lost 5 bases, with 11 bases between them. CDR3 DNA sequence: TGTGCCACCAGCAACAGGGTCGGGGAGACCCAGTACTTC. The encoded protein is CATSNRVGETQYF.

This clone was detected only a few times. The rearrangement uses TRBV25-1 and TRBJ2-1; 12 bases map to TRBD1. Germline CDR1 reads MGHDK; CDR2 reads SYGVNS. The CDR3 length is 15 residues. V gave up 11 bases and J gave up 10 bases; unmatched junction bases: 15. In DNA, the CDR3 is TGTGCCGCAAGCATCGGGACAGGGGGCATCAAGGAGCAGTTCTTC. Amino acids: CAASIGTGGIKEQFF.

This clone came up a few times. The chain carries TRBV9 and TRBJ1-1, with 7 positions matching TRBD1. Per germline, CDR1 SGDLS and CDR2 YYNGEE. The V gene end was trimmed by 4 bases and the J gene end by 3 bases; junction bases not matched to a gene: 6. This CDR3 contains 14 residues. The CDR3 DNA reads as TGTGCCAGCAGCTCACCCACAGGGGACACTGAAGCTTTCTTT. Translating it yields CASSSPTGDTEAFF.

Only a few counts were recorded for this clone. The chain combines TRBV29-1 with TRBJ2-7, with 10 nucleotides matching TRBD2. Germline CDR1 and CDR2: SQVTM and ANQGSEA. V lost 7 bases and J lost 2; bases outside the gene matches: 8. The CDR3 is 14 residues long. The CDR3 nucleotides are TGCAGCGGTCCCCTAGCGGGAGTTCCCTACGAGCAGTACTTC. Encoded protein: CSGPLAGVPYEQYF.

This clone was counted a few times. The genes are TRBV25-1 and TRBJ2-7; unclear D gene. There are 14 residues in the CDR3. Germline V gene data show CDR1 as MGHDK and CDR2 as SYGVNS. V was clipped by 4 bases and J by 0 bases, with 10 bases between them. CDR3 DNA: TGTGCCAGCAGTGTGACTCCAGTCTCCTACGAGCAGTACTTC. As protein: CASSVTPVSYEQYF.

The chain recombines TRBV20-1 with TRBJ2-7; no clear D gene. This CDR3 contains 10 residues. V lost 3 bases, J lost 4 bases, and 4 bases lay in between. Germline CDR1 is DFQATT and CDR2 is SNEGSKA (reference sequence). The CDR3 loop reads CSASGYEQYF. CDR3 in DNA: TGCAGTGCTAGCGGGTACGAGCAGTACTTC.

This chain uses TRBV30 with TRBJ1-3; the match to TRBD1 covers 7 bases. J was trimmed by 2 bases and V by 3 bases; bases with no gene match: 4. The CDR3 has 14 residues. The germline V gene has CDR1 GTSNPN and CDR2 SVGIG (reference sequence). CDR3: CAWSGTATGNTIYF. CDR3 coding DNA: TGTGCCTGGAGCGGGACAGCCACTGGAAACACCATATATTTT.

The CDR3 reads CASSQEMASTEAFF. The CDR3, as DNA: TGCGCCAGCAGCCAAGAAATGGCCAGCACTGAAGCTTTCTTT. The chain couples TRBV4-3 to TRBJ1-1; D remains unclear. Trimming shortened V by 0 bases and J by 4 bases, and 9 bases separated the two germline ends. The CDR3 runs to 14 residues. Germline CDR1 is LGHNA and CDR2 is YSLEER.

This clone was seen more than once but under ten times. The V call is TRBV5-4, the J call TRBJ2-1, with 15 positions matching TRBD2. V was clipped by 4 bases and J by 4 bases; unmatched bases: 3. This CDR3 has 16 residues. Germline V lookup: CDR1 SGHNT, CDR2 YYREEE (reference sequence). Here the CDR3 reads CASSPGLAGGYNEQFF. CDR3 in DNA: TGTGCCAGCAGCCCAGGACTAGCGGGAGGGTACAATGAGCAGTTCTTC.

This clone was seen a handful of times. The chain couples TRBV4-3 to TRBJ2-1; TRBD2 might be the D (7 bases). Germline V gene lookup returns CDR1 LGHNA and CDR2 YSLEER. This CDR3 has 15 amino acids. The germline V and J ends were trimmed by 0 bases and 4 bases, with 10 bases remaining between them. CDR3 in DNA: TGCGCCAGCAGCCAAGAGGGGAGGGGGTACAATGAGCAGTTCTTC. As protein: CASSQEGRGYNEQFF.

This clone was counted between two and nine times. The chain has TRBV6-6 and TRBJ2-4, with D possibly matching TRBD1 (6 bases). V lost 8 bases, J lost 0 bases, and 17 bases lay in between. There are 16 residues in the CDR3. The germline CDR1 and CDR2 sequences are MNHNY and SVGAGI (reference sequence). CDR3 nucleotides: TGTGCCAGCGACCCGCGAGGGGGTTTAGCCAAAAACATTCAGTACTTC. Protein: CASDPRGGLAKNIQYF.